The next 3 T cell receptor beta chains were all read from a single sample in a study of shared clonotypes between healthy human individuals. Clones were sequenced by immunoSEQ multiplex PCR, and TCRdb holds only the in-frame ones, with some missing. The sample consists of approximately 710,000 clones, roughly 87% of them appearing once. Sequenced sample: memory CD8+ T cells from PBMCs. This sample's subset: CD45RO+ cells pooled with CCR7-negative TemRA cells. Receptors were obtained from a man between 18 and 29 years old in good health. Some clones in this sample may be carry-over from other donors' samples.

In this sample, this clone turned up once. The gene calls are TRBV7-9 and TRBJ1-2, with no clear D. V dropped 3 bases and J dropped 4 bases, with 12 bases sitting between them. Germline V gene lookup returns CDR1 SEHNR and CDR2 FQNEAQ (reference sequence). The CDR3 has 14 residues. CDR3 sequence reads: CASSFESASYGYTF. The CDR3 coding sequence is TGTGCCAGCAGCTTTGAAAGTGCAAGCTATGGCTACACCTTC.

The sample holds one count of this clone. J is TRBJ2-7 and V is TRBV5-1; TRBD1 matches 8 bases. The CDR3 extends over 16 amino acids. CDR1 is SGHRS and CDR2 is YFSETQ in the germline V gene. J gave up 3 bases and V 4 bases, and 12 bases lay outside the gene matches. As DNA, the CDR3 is TGCGCCAGCAGCCCACTGGCAGGGGGCGCGGGCTACGAGCAGTACTTC. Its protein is CASSPLAGGAGYEQYF.

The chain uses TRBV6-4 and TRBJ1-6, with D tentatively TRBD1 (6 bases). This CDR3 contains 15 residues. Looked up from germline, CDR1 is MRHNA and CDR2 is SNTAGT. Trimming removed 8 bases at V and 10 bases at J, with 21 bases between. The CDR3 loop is CASGVGGGRGSPLHF. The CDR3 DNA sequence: TGTGCCAGCGGCGTCGGAGGGGGGAGAGGATCACCCCTCCACTTT.